A selection of T cell receptor beta chains follows, all from one sample in a study of siplizumab effects on memory and regulatory T cells. Clones were read by immunoSEQ multiplex PCR, and TCRdb kept only the in-frame ones, dropping some. The sample shows over 100,000 clones, about 91% of them seen only once. Sequencing was carried out using Tregs sorted from blood. The receptor source for this set is a human donor in good health. Both conserved end residues are part of each CDR3. The D gene is left open where the match is weak. A row's size may be missing; if present it is once, few, many or a size class.

V: TRBV6-5
size: few
D: .
length: 13
J: TRBJ1-2
CDR3: CASSYSGERGYTF
DNA: TGTGCCAGCAGTTACTCGGGGGAACGAGGCTACACCTTC

V: TRBV11-1
size: .
D: TRBD2
length: 17
J: TRBJ2-1
CDR3: CASSRMIESGRNDEQFF
DNA: TGTGCCAGCAGCCGTATGATCGAAAGCGGGAGGAATGATGAGCAGTTCTTC

V: TRBV6-5
size: once
D: .
length: 13
J: TRBJ2-7
CDR3: CASSYSAPYEQYF
DNA: TGTGCCAGCAGTTACTCGGCCCCCTACGAGCAGTACTTC

V: TRBV18
size: .
D: TRBD1
length: 13
J: TRBJ1-1
CDR3: CASSGQGETEAFF
DNA: TGTGCCAGCTCCGGACAGGGGGAAACTGAAGCTTTCTTT

V: TRBV25-1
size: .
D: .
length: 12
J: TRBJ1-2
CDR3: CASSEKGYGYTF
DNA: TGTGCCAGCAGTGAGAAGGGTTATGGCTACACCTTC

V: TRBV7-7
size: .
D: .
length: 11
J: TRBJ2-5
CDR3: CASSSGATQYF
DNA: TGTGCCAGCAGTTCGGGGGCGACCCAGTACTTC

V: TRBV6-4
size: .
D: .
length: 12
J: TRBJ1-2
CDR3: CASSDGWHGYTF
DNA: TGTGCCAGCAGTGACGGCTGGCATGGCTACACCTTC

V: TRBV4-2
size: .
D: .
length: 17
J: TRBJ1-6
CDR3: CASSPGGRSSYNSPLHF
DNA: TGTGCCAGCAGCCCGGGGGGGCGCAGCTCCTATAATTCACCCCTCCACTTT

V: TRBV6-1
size: .
D: TRBD1
length: 15
J: TRBJ1-2
CDR3: CASSAGQPTNYGYTF
DNA: TGTGCCAGCAGTGCGGGACAGCCAACTAACTATGGCTACACCTTC

V: TRBV27
size: many
D: .
length: 14
J: TRBJ2-7
CDR3: CASSDQNRGQPAYF
DNA: TGTGCCAGCAGTGATCAAAACCGAGGGCAGCCTGCGTACTTC

V: TRBV18
size: .
D: .
length: 14
J: TRBJ2-5
CDR3: CASSREGVQETQYF
DNA: TGTGCCAGCTCACGGGAGGGGGTACAAGAGACCCAGTACTTC

V: TRBV5-6
size: .
D: .
length: 13
J: TRBJ1-4
CDR3: CASSYLDREKLFF
DNA: TGTGCCAGCAGCTACCTCGACAGGGAAAAACTGTTTTTT

V: TRBV6-1
size: .
D: TRBD1
length: 14
J: TRBJ1-2
CDR3: CAITPGQGPYGYTF
DNA: TGTGCCATCACACCGGGACAGGGTCCCTATGGCTACACCTTC

V: TRBV7-9
size: .
D: .
length: 11
J: TRBJ2-4
CDR3: CASSLTSIQYF
DNA: TGTGCCAGCAGCTTAACATCTATTCAGTACTTC

V: TRBV7-2
size: .
D: .
length: 14
J: TRBJ1-5
CDR3: CASSFGTGNQPQHF
DNA: TGTGCCAGCAGCTTCGGGACGGGCAATCAGCCCCAGCATTTT

V: TRBV18
size: once
D: .
length: 15
J: TRBJ1-5
CDR3: CASSPRQRPDQPQHF
DNA: TGTGCCAGCTCACCCCGGCAGAGGCCGGATCAGCCCCAGCATTTT

V: TRBV30
size: .
D: .
length: 13
J: TRBJ1-4
CDR3: CAWSVRWSEKLFF
DNA: TGTGCCTGGAGTGTAAGATGGAGTGAAAAACTGTTTTTT

V: TRBV9
size: .
D: .
length: 13
J: TRBJ2-3
CDR3: CASTKGDTDTQYF
DNA: TGTGCCAGCACGAAGGGGGACACAGATACGCAGTATTTT

V: TRBV18
size: .
D: TRBD1
length: 13
J: TRBJ2-7
CDR3: CASSPGTAYEQYF
DNA: TGTGCCAGCTCACCTGGGACAGCCTACGAGCAGTACTTC

V: TRBV11-2
size: .
D: TRBD1
length: 15
J: TRBJ1-1
CDR3: CASSPSGTVNTEAFF
DNA: TGTGCCAGCAGCCCTTCCGGGACAGTTAACACTGAAGCTTTCTTT

V: TRBV5-1
size: .
D: TRBD1
length: 14
J: TRBJ2-2
CDR3: CASTRQGVGGELFF
DNA: TGCGCCAGCACCCGACAGGGGGTTGGCGGGGAGCTGTTTTTT

V: TRBV20-1
size: .
D: .
length: 11
J: TRBJ1-2
CDR3: CSATPGYGYTF
DNA: TGCAGTGCAACTCCGGGGTATGGCTACACCTTC

V: TRBV5-6
size: .
D: .
length: 13
J: TRBJ2-3
CDR3: CASSLRGADTQYF
DNA: TGTGCCAGCAGCTTGAGGGGGGCAGATACGCAGTATTTT

V: TRBV14
size: .
D: .
length: 13
J: TRBJ1-2
CDR3: CASSQDAGFGYTF
DNA: TGTGCCAGCAGCCAAGATGCGGGGTTCGGCTACACCTTC

V: TRBV6-5
size: .
D: .
length: 11
J: TRBJ1-2
CDR3: CASGDTVGYTF
DNA: TGTGCCAGCGGGGACACGGTTGGCTACACCTTC

V: TRBV19
size: once
D: TRBD2
length: 15
J: TRBJ2-7
CDR3: CASSANSGRSYEQYF
DNA: TGTGCCAGTAGTGCGAATAGCGGGAGGTCCTACGAGCAGTACTTC

V: TRBV10-3
size: .
D: .
length: 13
J: TRBJ1-2
CDR3: CAITPGLLQGYTF
DNA: TGTGCCATCACCCCTGGCCTCCTACAAGGCTACACCTTC

V: TRBV6-6
size: once
D: TRBD1
length: 14
J: TRBJ1-1
CDR3: CASRWGTGNTEAFF
DNA: TGTGCCAGCAGGTGGGGGACAGGGAACACTGAAGCTTTCTTT

V: TRBV6-5
size: .
D: .
length: 13
J: TRBJ1-2
CDR3: CASSYGTNYGYTF
DNA: TGTGCCAGCAGTTACGGAACTAACTATGGCTACACCTTC

V: TRBV5-1
size: once
D: .
length: 14
J: TRBJ2-5
CDR3: CASSPGQSSETQYF
DNA: TGCGCCAGCAGCCCGGGACAATCGAGCGAGACCCAGTACTTC

V: TRBV12-2
size: .
D: .
length: 16
J: TRBJ1-2
CDR3: CASRLVGGHSNYGYTF
DNA: TGTGCAAGTCGCTTAGTGGGGGGGCACTCTAACTATGGCTACACCTTC

V: TRBV5-4
size: once
D: .
length: 14
J: TRBJ2-7
CDR3: CASSLSLARREQYF
DNA: TGTGCCAGCAGCTTGTCCCTGGCTCGGCGCGAGCAGTACTTC

V: TRBV29-1
size: few
D: .
length: 13
J: TRBJ2-1
CDR3: CSVAGQLYNEQFF
DNA: TGCAGCGTGGCGGGACAACTGTACAATGAGCAGTTCTTC

V: TRBV19
size: .
D: .
length: 14
J: TRBJ2-2
CDR3: CATRGQLNTGELFF
DNA: TGTGCCACCCGAGGACAGTTGAACACCGGGGAGCTGTTTTTT

V: TRBV6-6
size: .
D: .
length: 15
J: TRBJ1-1
CDR3: CASSQGGRLWTEAFF
DNA: TGTGCCAGCAGTCAAGGGGGGAGACTGTGGACTGAAGCTTTCTTT

V: TRBV7-9
size: .
D: .
length: 12
J: TRBJ2-3
CDR3: CASSVETDTQYF
DNA: TGTGCCAGCTCCGTCGAAACAGATACGCAGTATTTT

V: TRBV20-1
size: .
D: .
length: 11
J: TRBJ2-2
CDR3: CSARNTGELFF
DNA: TGCAGTGCAAGAAACACCGGGGAGCTGTTTTTT

V: TRBV11-2
size: .
D: .
length: 15
J: TRBJ2-7
CDR3: CASSPPNANSYEQYF
DNA: TGTGCCAGCAGCCCCCCGAACGCAAACTCCTACGAGCAGTACTTC

V: TRBV5-5
size: .
D: .
length: 11
J: TRBJ2-7
CDR3: CASSLVSEQYF
DNA: TGTGCCAGCAGCTTGGTGTCCGAGCAGTACTTC

V: TRBV18
size: once
D: TRBD2
length: 13
J: TRBJ2-1
CDR3: CASSPQSGGELFF
DNA: TGTGCCAGCTCACCCCAGTCCGGGGGGGAACTGTTCTTC

V: TRBV19
size: .
D: .
length: 16
J: TRBJ1-1
CDR3: CASSIAGFYGGTEAFF
DNA: TGTGCCAGTAGTATAGCCGGGTTTTACGGTGGGACTGAAGCTTTCTTT

V: TRBV19
size: .
D: TRBD1
length: 17
J: TRBJ1-5
CDR3: CASTPDRGGHSNQPQHF
DNA: TGTGCCAGTACCCCGGACAGGGGGGGTCATAGCAATCAGCCCCAGCATTTT

V: TRBV5-1
size: .
D: .
length: 13
J: TRBJ2-5
CDR3: CASSGGQGETQYF
DNA: TGCGCCAGCAGCGGGGGCCAGGGGGAGACCCAGTACTTC

V: TRBV30
size: .
D: TRBD1
length: 17
J: TRBJ1-2
CDR3: CAWQARDRGHGGRGYTF
DNA: TGTGCCTGGCAAGCCCGGGACAGGGGCCATGGCGGGCGTGGCTACACCTTC

V: TRBV18
size: .
D: TRBD2
length: 13
J: TRBJ2-5
CDR3: CAGAGAMRETQYF
DNA: TGTGCCGGAGCGGGAGCGATGAGGGAGACCCAGTACTTC

V: TRBV20-1
size: .
D: .
length: 11
J: TRBJ1-2
CDR3: CSAKNRDGYTF
DNA: TGCAGTGCTAAGAACAGGGATGGCTACACCTTC

V: TRBV28
size: .
D: .
length: 13
J: TRBJ1-2
CDR3: CASSPGQNYGYTF
DNA: TGTGCCAGCTCTCCGGGACAAAACTATGGCTACACCTTC

V: TRBV7-8
size: .
D: .
length: 14
J: TRBJ1-2
CDR3: CASSLGRGAYGYTF
DNA: TGTGCCAGCAGCCTGGGGAGGGGGGCCTATGGCTACACCTTC

V: TRBV7-2
size: .
D: .
length: 13
J: TRBJ1-1
CDR3: CASSTTGPQEAFF
DNA: TGTGCCAGCAGCACGACGGGGCCCCAGGAAGCTTTCTTT

V: TRBV19
size: .
D: TRBD2
length: 16
J: TRBJ2-1
CDR3: CASSLYTSGGYNEQFF
DNA: TGTGCCAGTAGTCTCTACACTAGCGGGGGATACAATGAGCAGTTCTTC

V: TRBV4-1
size: .
D: .
length: 14
J: TRBJ1-5
CDR3: CASSQDGVYDPQHF
DNA: TGCGCCAGCAGCCAGGACGGGGTGTATGACCCCCAGCATTTT

V: TRBV28
size: .
D: TRBD1
length: 17
J: TRBJ2-7
CDR3: CASSFGTGGRTSYEQYF
DNA: TGTGCCAGCAGCTTTGGGACAGGGGGCCGTACCTCCTACGAGCAGTACTTC

V: TRBV19
size: .
D: TRBD1
length: 15
J: TRBJ1-6
CDR3: CASSLGTGGNSPLHF
DNA: TGTGCCAGTAGTCTTGGGACAGGGGGCAATTCACCCCTCCACTTT